These 10 T cell receptor beta chains share one sample of origin, sequenced in a study of technical replicates of blood from a few donors. Data came from immunoSEQ multiplex PCR; TCRdb stores just in-frame clones and leaves some out. The sample lists about 82,000 clones, 96% occurring once. Sequencing was carried out using T cells isolated from PBMCs. The receptor set was obtained from a human donor in good health.

V usage is TRBV6-6 and J usage is TRBJ2-1; 9 bases are shared with TRBD1. V lost 1 base to trimming and J lost 6 bases; unmatched junction nucleotides: 4. CDR3 length: 15 amino acids. In germline, CDR1 is MNHNY, CDR2 SVGAGI (reference sequence). The CDR3 here is CASSYWGQGFNEQFF. CDR3 nucleotides: TGTGCCAGCAGTTACTGGGGACAGGGATTCAATGAGCAGTTCTTC.

V usage is TRBV5-1 and J usage is TRBJ1-4, with D possibly TRBD1 on 6 matching bases. The CDR3 covers 18 residues. V was clipped by 4 bases and J by 2 bases, with 21 bases between them. The germline V gene encodes CDR1 SGHRS and CDR2 YFSETQ. CDR3 DNA: TGCGCCAGCAGCCGAGGGGGAAGAATGGGAGCGACTAATGAAAAACTGTTTTTT. The encoded protein is CASSRGGRMGATNEKLFF.

The gene calls are TRBV4-1 and TRBJ1-5; TRBD1 matches 7 bases. Trimming cost V 1 base and J 2 bases; bases outside gene matches: 11. The germline V gene encodes CDR1 MGHRA and CDR2 YSYEKL. This CDR3 is 18 amino acids long. The CDR3 DNA reads TGCGCCAGCAGCCAAGTGGGAAGAGTAGGGGGCGGCAATCAGCCCCAGCATTTT. This translates into CASSQVGRVGGGNQPQHF.

This rearrangement joins TRBV11-2 to TRBJ2-3; 14 bases match TRBD2. This CDR3 is built from 17 residues. Trimming removed 3 bases from V and 2 bases from J; junction bases left unmatched: 4. CDR1 is SGHAT, CDR2 FQNNGV, per germline. As DNA, the CDR3 is TGTGCCAGCAGCTTCCGACTAGCGGGAGGGCCCACAGATACGCAGTATTTT. Its translation: CASSFRLAGGPTDTQYF.

V usage is TRBV9 and J usage is TRBJ2-5, with TRBD1 matching 8 bases. The CDR3 covers 14 residues. After removal of 4 bases from V and 5 bases from J, the junction contained 7 bases not matched to a gene. CDR1 SGDLS and CDR2 YYNGEE come from the germline V gene. CDR3 DNA sequence: TGTGCCAGCAGCCCCTCTCAGGGGGCCGAGACCCAGTACTTC. Translation gives CASSPSQGAETQYF. Combining the CDR3 with reference TRBV9 and TRBJ2-5 gives the whole variable domain DSGVTQTPKHLITATGQRVTLRCSPRSGDLSVYWYQQSLDQGLQFLIQYYNGEERAKGNILERFSAQQFPDLHSELNLSSLELGDSALYFCASSPSQGAETQYFGPGTRLLVL.

The chain recombines TRBV7-9 with TRBJ2-7, with D uncertain. This CDR3 contains 12 residues. The V gene's germline CDR1 is SEHNR and CDR2 FQNEAQ (reference sequence). V was clipped by 3 bases and J by 1 base, with 4 bases between them. DNA for the CDR3: TGTGCCAGCAGCTTGACTTCCTACGAGCAGTACTTC. Translation: CASSLTSYEQYF.

V is TRBV6-1 and J is TRBJ2-3; no clear D. Deletions cut 5 bases from V and 10 bases from J, with 10 bases between. Germline CDR1 and CDR2: MNHNS and SASEGT. This CDR3 contains 11 residues. CDR3 loop: CASSIQLAQYF. The DNA for the CDR3 is TGTGCCAGCAGTATACAGCTGGCGCAGTATTTT.

V and J are TRBV5-1 and TRBJ1-2; perhaps TRBD1 as D (6 bases). Germline lookup yields CDR1 SGHRS and CDR2 YFSETQ. V was cut by 2 bases and J by 3 bases, with 14 bases left in between. CDR3 size: 15 residues. The CDR3 DNA reads as TGCGCCAGCAGCTTCGGAAGGGGGGGGGACTATGGCTACACCTTC. It codes for CASSFGRGGDYGYTF.

This clone was seen only once. The rearrangement uses TRBV7-3 and TRBJ1-1, with D possibly TRBD1 on 6 matching bases. CDR1 is SGHTA and CDR2 is FQGTGA in the germline V gene. V lost 5 bases, J lost 4 bases, and 17 bases lay in between. The length of the CDR3 is 15 residues. CDR3 nucleotides: TGTGCCAGCAGCACGACAGGTGGGGGAGTCACTGAAGCTTTCTTT. As protein: CASSTTGGGVTEAFF.

V is TRBV25-1 and J is TRBJ1-5; possibly TRBD1 for D (6 bases). This CDR3 contains 18 residues. In germline, CDR1 is MGHDK, CDR2 SYGVNS. The V and J ends lost 6 bases and 0 bases respectively, with 21 bases between them. The CDR3 region is CASRAPGHSPYSNQPQHF. The CDR3 nucleotides read TGTGCCAGCAGGGCTCCGGGACATTCCCCTTATAGCAATCAGCCCCAGCATTTT.